The next 14 T cell receptor beta chains were all read from a single sample in a study of blood T cells in healthy people across ages. A sample-barcoded 5' primer and a J-beta primer mix were used in a second PCR of about 7 to 12 cycles. TCRdb passed the 5' RACE reads through MiXCR, listing each CDR3 protein once. The sample yields 700,000 to 1,000,000 distinct CDR3 sequences, around two fifths seen once. Sequencing used blood. The receptors here all came from a man in his sixties in good health.

The CDR3 nucleotides are TGTGCCAGCAGCAAATGGCAAGTGGGTGGACAGTTCAATCAGCCCCAGCATTTT. It is translated as CASSKWQVGGQFNQPQHF. The genes are TRBV21-1 and TRBJ1-5; TRBD1, the table's D call, was not compared with the DNA. TRBV21-1 is termed a pseudogene. The CDR3 covers 18 residues.

A few counts support this clonotype. The CDR3 reads CASSYSRVDEQFF. In DNA, the CDR3 is TGTGCCAGCAGTTACTCGAGAGTTGATGAGCAGTTCTTC. V is TRBV6-5 and J is TRBJ2-1; no reliable D call. CDR1 MNHEY and CDR2 SVGAGI come from the germline V gene. The length of the CDR3 is 13 residues. Trimming cost V 0 bases and J 8 bases, with 8 bases left between them.

This clonotype was seen a few times. The chain carries TRBV4-3 and TRBJ2-6; D is unclear. Germline V lookup: CDR1 LGHNA, CDR2 YSLEER. With 0 bases removed from V and 0 bases from J, the gap between germline ends came to 6 bases. This CDR3 is built from 16 residues. The CDR3 protein is CASSQEVYSGANVLTF. DNA of the CDR3: TGCGCCAGCAGCCAAGAAGTATACTCTGGGGCCAACGTCCTGACTTTC.

This rearrangement joins TRBV4-2 to TRBJ2-7; 8 bases map to TRBD1. The germline gives CDR1 LGHNA, CDR2 YNFKEQ. The CDR3 is made up of 15 amino acids. V lost 4 bases to trimming and J lost 4 bases; unmatched junction nucleotides: 9. The CDR3 loop is CASSPGTGQAYEQYF. The CDR3 region has the DNA TGTGCCAGCAGCCCCGGGACGGGACAGGCTTACGAGCAGTACTTC.

This clonotype was picked up many times. The V and J genes are TRBV11-2 and TRBJ1-2; D is perhaps TRBD1 (5 bases). The CDR3 runs to 14 residues. CDR1 is SGHAT, CDR2 FQNNGV, per germline. Trimming shortened V by 0 bases and J by 7 bases, and 12 bases separated the two germline ends. CDR3 amino acids: CASSLDGAQRGYTF. In nucleotides, the CDR3 is TGTGCCAGCAGCTTAGATGGGGCACAGCGTGGCTACACCTTC. The whole variable domain, filled in from reference TRBV11-2 and TRBJ1-2, reads EAGVAQSPRYKIIEKRQSVAFWCNPISGHATLYWYQQILGQGPKLLIQFQNNGVVDDSQLPKDRFSAERLKGVDSTLKIQPAKLEDSAVYLCASSLDGAQRGYTFGSGTRLTVV.

The rearrangement links TRBV12-3 or TRBV12-4 to TRBJ2-1, with D hard to call. V shed 5 bases and J shed 8 bases, with 13 bases lying between them. The CDR3 is 13 residues long. CDR3: CASSLEVQYEQFF. Written as DNA, the CDR3 is TGTGCCAGCAGTCTAGAGGTACAATATGAGCAGTTCTTC.

The chain is built from TRBV11-2 and TRBJ2-4, with D unclear. The CDR3 length is 14 residues. V lost 5 bases and J lost 0, with 8 bases in between. Germline CDR1 reads SGHAT; CDR2 reads FQNNGV. DNA of the CDR3: TGTGCCAGCAGCACTCACCTAGCCAAAAACATTCAGTACTTC. Translated: CASSTHLAKNIQYF.

This rearrangement joins TRBV7-9 to TRBJ2-1; 8 nucleotides align to TRBD2. The germline gives CDR1 SEHNR, CDR2 FQNEAQ (reference sequence). CDR3 length: 16 residues. Germline trimming cut 6 bases from V and 9 bases from J; bases unmatched to any gene: 16. CDR3 coding DNA: TGTGCCAGCAGAAGAAACGGGGCTAGCGGGTCATCTGAGCAGTTCTTC. The encoded protein is CASRRNGASGSSEQFF.

The rearrangement links TRBV7-9 to TRBJ1-4, with unresolved D. CDR1 and CDR2 (germline): SEHNR, FQNEAQ (reference sequence). V lost 1 base and J lost 4, with 13 bases in between. This CDR3 has 16 residues. In DNA form, the CDR3 reads TGTGCCAGCAGCTTAGACTCCCGGGTACTTAATGAAAAACTGTTTTTT. This sequence encodes CASSLDSRVLNEKLFF. Filled out from reference TRBV7-9 and TRBJ1-4, the complete variable domain reads DTGVSQNPRHKITKRGQNVTFRCDPISEHNRLYWYRQTLGQGPEFLTYFQNEAQLEKSRLLSDRFSAERPKGSFSTLEIQRTEQGDSAMYLCASSLDSRVLNEKLFFGSGTQLSVL.

The chain joins TRBV29-1 to TRBJ2-3; D ambiguous. The CDR3 is 16 amino acids. CDR1 and CDR2 (germline): SQVTM, ANQGSEA. Trimming left V 0 bases short and J 2 bases short, with 15 bases between. CDR3 in amino acids: CSVEDPAGLLTDTQYF. The CDR3 DNA reads as TGCAGCGTTGAAGATCCCGCTGGTTTACTCACAGATACGCAGTATTTT.

The chain carries TRBV29-1 and TRBJ1-2, with D hard to call. This CDR3 is 12 amino acids long. V lost 6 bases and J 0 bases, leaving 8 bases between the germline ends. Germline assignment: CDR1 SQVTM and CDR2 ANQGSEA. The CDR3 nucleotides are TGCAGCGTGTTTCGACCTAACTATGGCTACACCTTC. Translation: CSVFRPNYGYTF. Full variable domain (remainder filled in from reference TRBV29-1 and TRBJ1-2): SAVISQKPSRDICQRGTSLTIQCQVDSQVTMMFWYRQQPGQSLTLIATANQGSEATYESGFVIDKFPISRPNLTFSTLTVSNMSPEDSSIYLCSVFRPNYGYTFGSGTRLTVV.

The chain uses TRBV12-3 or TRBV12-4 and TRBJ2-3, with unresolved D. This CDR3 has 12 amino acids. Trimming removed 7 bases from V and 3 bases from J, with 8 bases in between. Written as DNA, the CDR3 is TGTGCCAGCACTAAGAGGACAGATACGCAGTATTTT. Its protein is CASTKRTDTQYF.

The chain links TRBV2 to TRBJ2-6; a possible D gene is TRBD2 (6 bases). Germline V CDR1 and CDR2: SNHLY, FYNNEI. The CDR3 is made up of 15 amino acids. Trimming pared 8 bases from V and 4 bases from J, leaving 15 bases between. CDR3 in DNA: TGTGCCAGCTCCCCCGTGGCGGGGGGGGCCAACGTCCTGACTTTC. Protein: CASSPVAGGANVLTF.

This chain joins TRBV20-1 and TRBJ2-3; possible D gene TRBD1, 7 bases. Trimming cost V 3 bases and J 2 bases, with 15 bases left between them. Germline CDR1 and CDR2: DFQATT and SNEGSKA (reference sequence). The CDR3 has 15 residues. CDR3 region: CSASTGEEDTDTQYF. The CDR3 region has the DNA TGCAGTGCTAGCACAGGGGAGGAGGACACAGATACGCAGTATTTT.